The entry below describes one TCR beta chain. The sample belongs to a study of blood T cell repertoires in COVID-19. About the research overall: COVID-19 samples, acute and convalescent, were from the United States, Italy and Spain. The analysed material was cDNA or gDNA that came from T cells, B-cell-depleted T cells, or PBMCs.

Original processing methods: It was from reference gene primer amplification that nucleated cell counts were estimated. The data were produced by immunoSEQ multiplex PCR, yet TCRdb's version contains in-frame clones alone and is incomplete. That table furnishes V, J and clone size, whereas the DNA furnished D and trimming. Of fewer than 300,000 clones detected, 82% appear once; the ten largest clones hold 3.1%. This CDR3 is built from 14 residues. J was trimmed by 3 bases and V by 5 bases; bases with no gene match: 6. Germline V lookup: CDR1 MNHEY, CDR2 SVGAGI. V usage is TRBV6-5 and J usage is TRBJ1-1; 7 bases are a match to TRBD1. The sequence derives from a woman aged 18-29 years with acute or convalescent COVID-19. Sequenced input: peripheral blood. The chain's CDR3 is CASSRQGGYTEAFF. Written as DNA, the CDR3 is TGTGCCAGCAGTAGACAGGGAGGCTACACTGAAGCTTTCTTT.